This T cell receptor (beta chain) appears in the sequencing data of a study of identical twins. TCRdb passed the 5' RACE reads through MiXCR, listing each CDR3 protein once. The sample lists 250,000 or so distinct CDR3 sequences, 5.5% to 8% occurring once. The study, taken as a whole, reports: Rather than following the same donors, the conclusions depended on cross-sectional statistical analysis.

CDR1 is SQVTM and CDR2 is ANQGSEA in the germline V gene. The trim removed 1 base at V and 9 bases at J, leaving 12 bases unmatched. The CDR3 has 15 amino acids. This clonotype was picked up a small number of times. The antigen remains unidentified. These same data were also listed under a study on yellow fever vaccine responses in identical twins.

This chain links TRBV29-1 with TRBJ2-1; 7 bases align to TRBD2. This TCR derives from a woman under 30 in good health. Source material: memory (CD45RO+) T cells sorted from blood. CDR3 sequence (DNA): TGCAGCGTTGAAGCTAAGGGAGCGGGAAGATCTGAGCAGTTCTTC. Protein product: CSVEAKGAGRSEQFF.